The 12 T cell receptor beta chains listed next were all sequenced from one sample in a study of blood T cell repertoires in COVID-19. The table came from immunoSEQ multiplex PCR; TCRdb's copy has only in-frame clones and leaves some out. The sample lists approximately 300,000 clones, 85% occurring once. Sequenced material: PBMCs or T cells enriched from blood (not recorded which). The receptors stem from a woman aged 25 to 39 who had been exposed to COVID-19.

The chain joins TRBV6-5 to TRBJ1-1; 7 positions match TRBD1. The CDR3 sequence is 13 residues long. V shed 6 bases and J 3 bases; nucleotides not matched to a gene: 4. Germline values: CDR1 MNHEY, CDR2 SVGAGI. CDR3 protein: CASRSGQDTEAFF. As DNA, the CDR3 is TGTGCCAGCAGATCAGGACAGGACACTGAAGCTTTCTTT.

V is TRBV18 and J is TRBJ1-4; a possible D gene is TRBD1 (5 bases). The germline V and J ends were trimmed by 2 bases and 2 bases, with 15 bases remaining between them. In germline, CDR1 is KGHSH, CDR2 LQKENI. This CDR3 has 17 amino acids. CDR3 coding DNA: TGTGCCAGCTCACCAAGTAGGGGCGGTATGACTAATGAAAAACTGTTTTTT. Amino acid sequence: CASSPSRGGMTNEKLFF.

The gene calls are TRBV15 and TRBJ2-3, with D uncertain. Germline V gene lookup returns CDR1 LNHNV and CDR2 YYDKDF (reference sequence). This CDR3 has 12 amino acids. Trimming shortened V by 4 bases and J by 4 bases, and 6 bases separated the two germline ends. The chain's CDR3 is CATSTLADTQYF. Here the CDR3 DNA reads TGTGCCACCAGCACCCTTGCAGATACGCAGTATTTT.

The V call is TRBV2, the J call TRBJ2-2; D not certain. The CDR3 loop spans 13 amino acids. V was pared by 0 bases and J by 7 bases, with 6 bases between. Looked up from germline, CDR1 is SNHLY and CDR2 is FYNNEI. The DNA of the CDR3 is TGTGCCAGCAGTGAAGCGCGAGGCGGGGAGCTGTTTTTT. Protein sequence: CASSEARGGELFF.

The chain couples TRBV2 to TRBJ2-3; a weak D match, TRBD2 (5 bases). CDR1 is SNHLY, CDR2 FYNNEI, per germline. CDR3 length: 14 residues. V shed 3 bases and J shed 3 bases, with 10 bases lying between them. The CDR3 is CASSELGVTDTQYF. In nucleotides, the CDR3 is TGTGCCAGCAGTGAGCTGGGAGTGACAGATACGCAGTATTTT.

The gene calls are TRBV5-6 and TRBJ1-2, with a weak D call TRBD1 (6 bases). The CDR3 has 15 amino acids. V shed 0 bases and J shed 4 bases, with 13 bases lying between them. Germline lookup yields CDR1 SGHDT and CDR2 YYEEEE. This chain's CDR3 is CASSLAGQILYGYTF. CDR3 DNA sequence: TGTGCCAGCAGCTTGGCCGGACAGATTCTCTATGGCTACACCTTC.

The genes are TRBV3-1 (or the pseudogene TRBV3-2) and TRBJ2-4; D is ambiguous. CDR3 size: 15 residues. CDR1 is LGHDT and CDR2 is YNNKEL in the germline V gene (reference sequence). The V end was cut by 0 bases, the J end by 0 bases, with 6 bases between. The CDR3 nucleotides are TGTGCCAGCAGCCAAGATCAATTAGCCAAAAACATTCAGTACTTC. This sequence encodes CASSQDQLAKNIQYF.

Note on this clone: The same CDR3 is also encoded by other DNA sequences in this sample. The rearrangement links TRBV9 to TRBJ2-7, with 8 bases matching TRBD1. The CDR3 is 14 amino acids. V lost 0 bases, J lost 3 bases, and 2 bases stayed unmatched. Germline-derived CDR1 and CDR2 are SGDLS and YYNGEE. In DNA form, the CDR3 reads TGTGCCAGCAGCGTAGGACAGGGGCGCTACGAGCAGTACTTC. Protein: CASSVGQGRYEQYF.

The V call is TRBV7-9, the J call TRBJ2-7; unclear D gene. The V gene's germline CDR1 is SEHNR and CDR2 FQNEAQ (reference sequence). V gave up 4 bases and J gave up 2 bases, with 6 bases separating them. There are 12 residues in the CDR3. CDR3 in amino acids: CASSSETYEQYF. The CDR3 nucleotides are TGTGCCAGCAGCTCAGAAACCTACGAGCAGTACTTC.

This chain joins TRBV27 and TRBJ2-2; 7 bases are shared with TRBD2. CDR1 and CDR2 from the germline V gene are MNHEY and SMNVEV (reference sequence). This CDR3 spans 14 amino acids. The junction had 3 bases not matched to a gene; V was cut back by 1 base and J by 7 bases. The CDR3 reads CASSLLTSVGELFF. The CDR3, as DNA: TGTGCCAGCAGTTTATTAACTAGCGTCGGGGAGCTGTTTTTT.

The V call is TRBV5-8, the J call TRBJ1-4; D perhaps matches TRBD1 (6 bases). CDR3 length: 13 amino acids. Germline-derived CDR1 and CDR2 are SGHTS and YDEGEE. V was pared by 4 bases and J by 7 bases, with 11 bases between. CDR3 bases: TGTGCCAGCAGCCGGGACATGGGTGAAAAACTGTTTTTT. Its protein is CASSRDMGEKLFF.

The rearrangement links TRBV28 to TRBJ1-1, with D unresolved. The length of the CDR3 is 11 residues. The V and J ends lost 6 bases and 8 bases respectively, with 10 bases between them. Germline V gene sequence: CDR1 MDHEN, CDR2 SYDVKM. The CDR3 sequence: CASSPTLEAFF. The CDR3 DNA sequence: TGTGCCAGCAGCCCGACTTTAGAAGCTTTCTTT.